One and the same sample provided the 24 T cell receptor beta chains below, sequenced in a study of CD8 T cells in ankylosing spondylitis (dated by TCRdb to 2015 to 2018). Receptor libraries were prepared by 5' RACE. Sequencing was carried out with an Illumina HiSeq 2500. TCRdb itself trimmed the public reads at Q25 with fastp, ran MiXCR and retained productive beta chains. All rows with the same CDR3 protein become a single entry with the most common DNA and genes. For this sample the table gives around 280,000 distinct CDR3 sequences, of which 20% were detected only once. Of the sample, roughly 8% is held by the ten largest clones. The sequenced sample was blood, either unsorted or a sorted T cell fraction (not recorded which). These receptors all stem from a male donor with ankylosing spondylitis or in good health (not recorded which).

The V call is TRBV12-3 or TRBV12-4, the J call TRBJ2-2; a possible D gene is TRBD2 (6 bases). This CDR3 comprises 15 residues. Trimming shortened V by 5 bases and J by 0 bases, and 10 bases separated the two germline ends. CDR3 sequence (DNA): TGTGCCAGCAGTCTTAGCGGCCCGAACACCGGGGAGCTGTTTTTT. This sequence encodes CASSLSGPNTGELFF.

This clonotype has a handful of counts. The rearrangement uses TRBV29-1 and TRBJ1-2; 8 bases are shared with TRBD1. This CDR3 has 15 residues. Looked up from germline, CDR1 is SQVTM and CDR2 is ANQGSEA. The trim removed 7 bases at V and 2 bases at J, leaving 12 bases unmatched. CDR3 nucleotide sequence: TGCAGCGCCACACCCGGGACAGGAGTCAACTATGGCTACACCTTC. Protein sequence: CSATPGTGVNYGYTF. Together with reference TRBV29-1 and TRBJ1-2, the CDR3 gives the full variable domain: SAVISQKPSRDICQRGTSLTIQCQVDSQVTMMFWYRQQPGQSLTLIATANQGSEATYESGFVIDKFPISRPNLTFSTLTVSNMSPEDSSIYLCSATPGTGVNYGYTFGSGTRLTVV.

The V gene is TRBV12-3 or TRBV12-4, the J gene TRBJ2-1, with 7 bases lining up with TRBD1. The CDR3 totals 15 residues. Unmatched junction bases numbered 9, after V lost 5 bases and J lost 5 bases. CDR3 DNA sequence: TGTGCCAGCAGTCCACGGACAGGCCTACACAATGAGCAGTTCTTC. Its protein product is CASSPRTGLHNEQFF.

This clonotype was picked up many times. J is TRBJ2-2 and V is TRBV12-3 or TRBV12-4; tentative D call: TRBD1 (5 bases). The V gene lost 3 bases and the J gene lost 4 bases, with 12 bases spanning the gap. This CDR3 contains 15 residues. The CDR3 bases are TGTGCCAGCAGTTTCACCCAGGGCAGCACCGGGGAGCTGTTTTTT. This gives the protein CASSFTQGSTGELFF.

V is TRBV20-1 and J is TRBJ1-5, with a weak D call TRBD1 (5 bases). The CDR3 loop spans 16 amino acids. CDR1 DFQATT and CDR2 SNEGSKA come from the germline V gene (reference sequence). The V end lost 3 bases, the J end lost 5 bases, and 20 bases lay between the germline ends. Here the CDR3 reads CSARMVAGRTDQPQHF. CDR3 coding DNA: TGCAGTGCTAGGATGGTGGCAGGGAGGACGGATCAGCCCCAGCATTTT.

The chain couples TRBV4-2 to TRBJ2-2; 8 bases match TRBD2. J gave up 2 bases and V 1 base, and 3 bases lay outside the gene matches. The CDR3 has 16 residues. Looked up from germline, CDR1 is LGHNA and CDR2 is YNFKEQ. For the CDR3, the DNA is TGTGCCAGCAGCCAAGTTACTAGCGGTAACACCGGGGAGCTGTTTTTT. Translating it yields CASSQVTSGNTGELFF.

The table lists this clonotype with a few counts. V is TRBV7-9 and J is TRBJ2-1; no definite D call. V was clipped by 0 bases and J by 9 bases, with 15 bases between them. This CDR3 has 15 residues. Germline V CDR1 and CDR2: SEHNR, FQNEAQ (reference sequence). The CDR3, as DNA: TGTGCCAGCAGCTTAGCGCAGGCTAGTCTGGGTGAGCAGTTCTTC. Encoded protein: CASSLAQASLGEQFF.

The chain employs TRBV6-1 and TRBJ2-7, with 7 nucleotides matching TRBD1. The ends lost 2 bases at V and 0 bases at J; junction bases unmatched: 7. CDR3 length: 16 residues. Germline V gene sequence: CDR1 MNHNS, CDR2 SASEGT. CDR3 DNA sequence: TGTGCCAGCAGTGAAATGGGGACAGCGAGCTCCTACGAGCAGTACGTC. Translated, it gives CASSEMGTASSYEQYV.

This clonotype was counted ten times or more. J is TRBJ2-3 and V is TRBV5-1; D not resolved. Germline values: CDR1 SGHRS, CDR2 YFSETQ. This CDR3 contains 14 residues. Trimming cost V 0 bases and J 2 bases, with 7 bases left between them. CDR3 sequence (DNA): TGCGCCAGCAGCTTGGAAGGGTTCACAGATACGCAGTATTTT. It translates to CASSLEGFTDTQYF. Combining the CDR3 with reference TRBV5-1 and TRBJ2-3 gives the whole variable domain KAGVTQTPRYLIKTRGQQVTLSCSPISGHRSVSWYQQTPGQGLQFLFEYFSETQRNKGNFPGRFSGRQFSNSRSEMNVSTLELGDSALYLCASSLEGFTDTQYFGPGTRLTVL.

The J gene is TRBJ2-1, the V gene TRBV20-1; 8 bases agree with TRBD1. Trimming took 0 bases from V and 12 from J; bases not matched to a gene: 10. The germline gives CDR1 DFQATT, CDR2 SNEGSKA (reference sequence). The CDR3 length is 14 residues. The CDR3 coding sequence is TGCAGTGCTAGAGATCCGAGACAGGGGATCGGGCAGTTCTTC. Protein sequence: CSARDPRQGIGQFF.

This clonotype was counted a few times. This chain joins TRBV18 and TRBJ2-2, with 8 bases that match TRBD1. Germline V gives CDR1 KGHSH, CDR2 LQKENI. Trimming at V came to 3 bases and at J to 4 bases, leaving 4 bases not matched to a gene. The CDR3 consists of 15 residues. CDR3 amino acids: CASSPRTGSTGELFF. CDR3 coding DNA: TGTGCCAGCTCACCCAGGACAGGGAGCACCGGGGAGCTGTTTTTT.

In its sample, this clonotype was seen a few times. The chain employs TRBV7-2 and TRBJ2-1; 12 bases align to TRBD2. CDR1 and CDR2 from the germline V gene are SGHTA and FQGNSA. The CDR3 has 17 residues. Trimming removed 6 bases from V and 7 bases from J; junction bases left unmatched: 13. The CDR3 nucleotides read TGTGCCAGCAGGGCCGGGACTAGCGGGCTCTTAGGAAATGAGCAGTTCTTC. It yields the protein CASRAGTSGLLGNEQFF.

The rearrangement joins TRBV2 to TRBJ2-3; D is undetermined. Germline V lookup: CDR1 SNHLY, CDR2 FYNNEI. CDR3 length equals 12 residues. V was cut by 7 bases and J by 0 bases, with 5 bases left in between. CDR3 DNA sequence: TGTGCCAGCACCTACAGCACAGATACGCAGTATTTT. Encoded protein: CASTYSTDTQYF.

In nucleotides, the CDR3 is TGTGCAAGTCGCGAGAGACTGGACGGCGGCGGCAACGAGCAGTACGTC. This translates into CASRERLDGGGNEQYV. The chain recombines TRBV12-2 with TRBJ2-7; TRBD1 is the table's D call and was not checked against the DNA. TRBV12-2 is a pseudogene segment. The CDR3 sequence is 16 residues long.

This clonotype has a handful of counts. V is TRBV12-3 or TRBV12-4 and J is TRBJ2-6; 7 nucleotides align to TRBD1. The CDR3 length is 15 residues. V lost 6 bases to trimming and J lost 3 bases; unmatched junction nucleotides: 5. CDR3 in amino acids: CASRRTGGGANVLTF. For the CDR3, the DNA is TGTGCCAGCAGAAGGACAGGCGGTGGGGCCAACGTCCTGACTTTC.

The sample holds many counts of this clonotype. J is TRBJ2-3 and V is TRBV29-1; D remains unclear. The CDR3 spans 13 residues. CDR1 is SQVTM, CDR2 ANQGSEA, per germline. V lost 4 bases to trimming and J lost 4 bases, with 12 bases between them. In DNA form, the CDR3 reads TGCAGCGTTGTTCTGGGTGGAGCAGATACGCAGTATTTT. It specifies CSVVLGGADTQYF.

The chain links TRBV20-1 to TRBJ2-1; 11 nucleotides agree with TRBD2. CDR1 and CDR2 from the germline V gene are DFQATT and SNEGSKA (reference sequence). The V segment lost 3 bases and the J segment 6 bases; nucleotides outside the gene matches: 4. This CDR3 spans 14 amino acids. The CDR3 here is CSASGTSGPNEQFF. The CDR3 nucleotides read TGCAGTGCTAGCGGGACTAGCGGACCCAATGAGCAGTTCTTC.

The table lists this clonotype with a few counts. The rearrangement links TRBV5-1 to TRBJ1-6; tentatively, D is TRBD1 (5 bases). CDR1 and CDR2 from the germline V gene are SGHRS and YFSETQ. Trimming took off 4 bases at V and 7 bases at J, with 12 bases between the two ends. This CDR3 comprises 14 residues. This CDR3 reads CASSLLGGNSPLHF. CDR3 coding DNA: TGCGCCAGCAGCCTGCTGGGGGGAAATTCACCCCTCCACTTT.

The chain has TRBV6-1 and TRBJ2-1; 8 bases are a match to TRBD1. The CDR3 has 14 residues. V lost 6 bases and J lost 7; bases outside the gene matches: 8. The germline gives CDR1 MNHNS, CDR2 SASEGT. The CDR3 spells CASRKDRVKNEQFF. CDR3 DNA sequence: TGTGCCAGCAGGAAGGACAGGGTAAAGAATGAGCAGTTCTTC.

J is TRBJ2-2 and V is TRBV28; D is ambiguous. The germline CDR1 and CDR2 sequences are MDHEN and SYDVKM. Trimming stripped 6 bases from V and 4 bases from J, with 12 bases between. The CDR3 sequence is 14 residues long. CDR3 coding DNA: TGTGCCAGCAGGCCCGGACCCCGCACCGGGGAGCTGTTTTTT. This sequence encodes CASRPGPRTGELFF. Full variable domain (rest looked up from reference TRBV28 and TRBJ2-2): DVKVTQSSRYLVKRTGEKVFLECVQDMDHENMFWYRQDPGLGLRLIYFSYDVKMKEKGDIPEGYSVSREKKERFSLILESASTNQTSMYLCASRPGPRTGELFFGEGSRLTVL.

The rearrangement links TRBV2 to TRBJ1-4; D is perhaps TRBD1 (5 bases). Trimming took off 3 bases at V and 6 bases at J, with 14 bases between the two ends. The CDR3 runs 15 residues. The germline V gene has CDR1 SNHLY and CDR2 FYNNEI. The CDR3 DNA is TGTGCCAGCAGTGATCGGGGTCTGGGGCATGAAAAACTGTTTTTT. Translation gives CASSDRGLGHEKLFF. Drawing the rest from reference TRBV2 and TRBJ1-4, the complete variable domain is EPEVTQTPSHQVTQMGQEVILRCVPISNHLYFYWYRQILGQKVEFLVSFYNNEISEKSEIFDDQFSVERPDGSNFTLKIRSTKLEDSAMYFCASSDRGLGHEKLFFGSGTQLSVL.

The chain has TRBV5-1 and TRBJ2-3, with 9 nucleotides matching TRBD2. Germline CDR1 reads SGHRS; CDR2 reads YFSETQ. The V gene end was trimmed by 3 bases and the J gene end by 5 bases; junction bases not matched to a gene: 7. This CDR3 is built from 15 residues. CDR3 loop: CASSSASGGRDTQYF. The CDR3 bases are TGCGCCAGCAGCTCAGCCAGCGGGGGGCGAGATACGCAGTATTTT.

This chain uses TRBV20-1 with TRBJ2-5, with 12 bases identical to TRBD2. The CDR3 is 15 amino acids. With 3 bases clipped from V and 5 bases from J, the junction kept 7 bases outside the gene matches. Per the germline V gene, CDR1 is DFQATT and CDR2 is SNEGSKA (reference sequence). The CDR3 protein is CSASLGLAGPETQYF. CDR3 nucleotide sequence: TGCAGTGCTAGTCTCGGACTAGCGGGACCGGAGACCCAGTACTTC.

This clonotype was counted only a few times. The chain carries TRBV5-1 and TRBJ1-2; TRBD1 is a possible D gene (6 bases). Germline CDR1 is SGHRS and CDR2 is YFSETQ. Deletions cut 0 bases from V and 5 bases from J, with 14 bases between. The CDR3 has 15 amino acids. The CDR3 DNA follows: TGCGCCAGCAGCTTGGAGCGGGGGCCAGAGTATGGCTACACCTTC. This sequence encodes CASSLERGPEYGYTF.